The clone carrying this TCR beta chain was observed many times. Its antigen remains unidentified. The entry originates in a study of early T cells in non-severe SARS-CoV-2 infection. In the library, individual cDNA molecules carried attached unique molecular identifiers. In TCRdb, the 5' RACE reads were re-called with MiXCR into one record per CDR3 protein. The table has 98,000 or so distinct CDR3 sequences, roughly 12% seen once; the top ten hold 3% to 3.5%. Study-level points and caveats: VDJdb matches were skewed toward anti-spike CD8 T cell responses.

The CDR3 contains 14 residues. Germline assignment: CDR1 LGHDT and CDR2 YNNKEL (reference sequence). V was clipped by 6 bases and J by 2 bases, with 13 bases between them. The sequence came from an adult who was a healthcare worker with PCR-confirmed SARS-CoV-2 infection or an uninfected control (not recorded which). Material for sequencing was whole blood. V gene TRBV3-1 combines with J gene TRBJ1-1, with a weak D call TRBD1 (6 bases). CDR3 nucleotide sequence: TGTGCCAGCAGACCGTACAGGGCCAACACTGAAGCTTTCTTT. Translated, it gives CASRPYRANTEAFF.